The following is a T cell receptor beta chain sequence with its context. The target of this receptor is not known. It has no much larger one-base neighbor in the sample; base qualities were not kept. This sample is part of a study of immune evolution from preneoplasia to lung adenocarcinoma (dated by TCRdb to the early 2020s). Describing the broader study: No AAH lesions showed HLA loss of heterozygosity, compared with about 7.2% of AIS, over 12% of MIA and around a third of ADC lesions. According to the study, some 97 samples were used for TCR sequencing. The TCR sequencing data were obtained from around 51 patients. Resected precursor lesions (AAH, AIS, MIA) and invasive adenocarcinomas were compared with paired morphologically normal lung tissue. Class I HLA alleles were inferred from exome data with POLYSOLVER, and allele-specific HLA loss was detected with LOHHLA. The sample size was set by how many specimens were available, not by a prior power calculation. The overall cohort comprised about 57 patients with pulmonary nodules who underwent surgical resection. The immune data were combined with whole exome sequencing and methylation data from the same cohort of nodules. Immune contexture across lung adenocarcinoma precursors and invasive adenocarcinoma was profiled using immune gene expression, TCR sequencing and multiplex immunofluorescence. Points the paper makes about the study in general: The findings were based on association rather than direct causation, and larger cohorts with long-term follow-up and longitudinal biopsies were deemed needed. KRAS-mutant nodules showed the highest T cell clonality compared with EGFR-mutant or double wild-type lesions. Because every patient came from Japan and China, how well the results apply to Western populations was uncertain. Clonality was highest in normal lung, while later-stage lesions appeared to have lower clonality but higher T cell density and diversity. The highest top T cell clone frequencies were observed in normal lung, and a progressive decrease in top T cell clone frequencies appeared to occur from AAH through AIS, MIA and invasive adenocarcinoma.

TCR beta CDR3 regions were sequenced from DNA using the immunoSEQ hsTCRbeta Kit. Processing in the source paper ran as follows. TCR sequencing data were analysed with the ImmunoSEQ Analyzer. T cell clonality was defined as 1 minus Pielou's evenness, as computed on productive rearrangements. To measure T cell diversity, the inverse Simpson index was applied to productive templates. T cell density was defined as TCR beta template counts normalized to usable DNA, with usable DNA estimated by amplification and sequencing of housekeeping genes. TCR metrics were compared across histologic stages using two-sided Kruskal-Wallis tests. Here the immuneACCESS table is served through TCRdb, limited to in-frame sequences with V and J called. Missing clones are a known gap in these copies; in checked studies unresolved V genes cover under half, and the rest lacks a known reason. V and J calls and clone size are copied from that table; D and trimming were computed from the DNA. The sample table shows 10,000 or so clones, and more than 75% are seen once. Together, the top ten hold 9% to 10% of the sample.

Between about 2014 and 2018, the patients underwent resection in either Japan or China. The histologic diagnosis of each case was independently confirmed on H&E slides by two lung cancer pathologists. Macro-dissection after pathologic assessment enriched premalignant or tumor cells for nucleic acid extraction. FFPE tissue was used for DNA isolation with the AllPrep DNA/RNA FFPE Kit. V and J are truncated by 3 bases and 0 bases respectively, leaving an intervening sequence of 11 bases. There are 15 amino acids in the CDR3, from cysteine to phenylalanine inclusive. The read is trimmed to its CDR3 DNA, 45 bases read in frame from base 1. The germline V gene encodes CDR1 SGHDT and CDR2 YYEEEE.

The sequencing input was FFPE minimally invasive lung adenocarcinoma tissue. Taken with the paper, the label for cell subset or site translates to: micro-invasive lung adenocarcinoma (MIA). The V and J genes are TRBV5-6 and TRBJ2-3; 6 matching bases give a weak D call of TRBD2. This TCR came from a donor at least 70 years old with lung adenocarcinoma. The nucleotide sequence reads TGTGCCAGCAGCTCCCCGGGACTCAGCACAGATACGCAGTATTTT. This gives the protein CASSSPGLSTDTQYF.